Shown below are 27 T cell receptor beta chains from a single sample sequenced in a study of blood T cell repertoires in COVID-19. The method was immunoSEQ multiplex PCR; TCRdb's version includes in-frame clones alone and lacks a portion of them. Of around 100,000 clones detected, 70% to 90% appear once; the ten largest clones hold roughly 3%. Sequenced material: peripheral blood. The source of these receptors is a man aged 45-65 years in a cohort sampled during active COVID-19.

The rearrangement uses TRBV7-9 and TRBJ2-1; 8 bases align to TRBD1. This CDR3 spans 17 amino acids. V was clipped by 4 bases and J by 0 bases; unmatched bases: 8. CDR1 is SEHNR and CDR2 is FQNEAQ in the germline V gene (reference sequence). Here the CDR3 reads CASSSLGGQGSYNEQFF. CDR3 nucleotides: TGTGCCAGCAGCTCCCTGGGTGGACAGGGCTCCTACAATGAGCAGTTCTTC.

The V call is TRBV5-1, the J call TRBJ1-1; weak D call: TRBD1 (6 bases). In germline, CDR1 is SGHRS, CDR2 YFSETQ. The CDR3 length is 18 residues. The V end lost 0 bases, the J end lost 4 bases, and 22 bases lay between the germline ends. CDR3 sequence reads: CASSLGTRDTLRGTEAFF. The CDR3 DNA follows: TGCGCCAGCAGCTTGGGTACTCGGGACACCCTTCGGGGCACTGAAGCTTTCTTT.

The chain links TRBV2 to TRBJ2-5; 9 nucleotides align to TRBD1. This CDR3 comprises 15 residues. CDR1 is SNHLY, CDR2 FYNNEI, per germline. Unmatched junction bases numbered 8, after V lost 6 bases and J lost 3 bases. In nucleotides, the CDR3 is TGTGCCAGCAGGACCCCGACAGGGGGGGAAGAGACCCAGTACTTC. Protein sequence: CASRTPTGGEETQYF.

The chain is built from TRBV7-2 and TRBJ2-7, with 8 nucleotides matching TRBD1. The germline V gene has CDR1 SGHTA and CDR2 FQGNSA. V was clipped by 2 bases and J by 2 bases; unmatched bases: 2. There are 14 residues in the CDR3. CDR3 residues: CASSLPDRAYEQYF. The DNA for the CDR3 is TGTGCCAGCAGCTTACCGGACAGGGCCTACGAGCAGTACTTC.

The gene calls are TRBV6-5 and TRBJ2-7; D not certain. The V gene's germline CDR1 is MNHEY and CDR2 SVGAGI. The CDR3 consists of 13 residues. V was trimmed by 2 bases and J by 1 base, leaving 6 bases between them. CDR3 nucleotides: TGTGCCAGCAGTTACCTCGGGTCCTACGAGCAGTACTTC. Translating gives CASSYLGSYEQYF.

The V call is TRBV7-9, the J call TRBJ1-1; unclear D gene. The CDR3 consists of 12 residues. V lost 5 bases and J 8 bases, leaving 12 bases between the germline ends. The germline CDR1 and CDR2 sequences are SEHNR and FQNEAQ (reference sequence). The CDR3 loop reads CASSTKQTEAFF. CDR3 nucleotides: TGTGCCAGCAGCACGAAGCAGACAGAAGCTTTCTTT.

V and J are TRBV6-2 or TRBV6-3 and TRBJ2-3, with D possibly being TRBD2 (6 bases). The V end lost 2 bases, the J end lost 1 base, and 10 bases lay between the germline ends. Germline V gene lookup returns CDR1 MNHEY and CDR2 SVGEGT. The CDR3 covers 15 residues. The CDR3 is CASSYAGIGTDTQYF. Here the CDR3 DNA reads TGTGCCAGCAGTTACGCGGGGATCGGCACAGATACGCAGTATTTT.

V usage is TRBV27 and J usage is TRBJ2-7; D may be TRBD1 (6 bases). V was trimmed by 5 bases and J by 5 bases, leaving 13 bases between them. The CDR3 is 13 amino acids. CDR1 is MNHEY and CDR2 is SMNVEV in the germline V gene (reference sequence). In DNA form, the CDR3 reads TGTGCCAGCAGTCTCGACAGGTTGGACGAGCAGTACTTC. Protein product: CASSLDRLDEQYF.

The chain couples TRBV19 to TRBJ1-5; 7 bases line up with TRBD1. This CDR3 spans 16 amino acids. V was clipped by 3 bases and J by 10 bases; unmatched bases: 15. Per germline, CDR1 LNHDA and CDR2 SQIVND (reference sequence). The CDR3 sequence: CASSMDRRSRISPQHF. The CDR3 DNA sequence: TGTGCCAGTAGTATGGACAGGCGCAGCAGGATCAGCCCCCAGCATTTT.

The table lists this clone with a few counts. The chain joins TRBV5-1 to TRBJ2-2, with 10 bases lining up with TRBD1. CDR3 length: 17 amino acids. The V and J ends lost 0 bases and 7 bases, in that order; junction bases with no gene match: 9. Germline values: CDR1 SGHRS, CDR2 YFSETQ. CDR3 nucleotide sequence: TGCGCCAGCAGCTTGGCCCCGGGGACAGGGGCCAACGGGGAGCTGTTTTTT. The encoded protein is CASSLAPGTGANGELFF.

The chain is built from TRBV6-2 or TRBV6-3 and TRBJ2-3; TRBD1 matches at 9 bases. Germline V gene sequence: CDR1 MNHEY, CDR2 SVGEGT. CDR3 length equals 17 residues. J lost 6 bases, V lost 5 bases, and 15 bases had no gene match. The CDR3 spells CASSTWTGVVSGDTQYF. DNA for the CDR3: TGTGCCAGCAGTACTTGGACAGGGGTAGTTTCGGGGGATACGCAGTATTTT.

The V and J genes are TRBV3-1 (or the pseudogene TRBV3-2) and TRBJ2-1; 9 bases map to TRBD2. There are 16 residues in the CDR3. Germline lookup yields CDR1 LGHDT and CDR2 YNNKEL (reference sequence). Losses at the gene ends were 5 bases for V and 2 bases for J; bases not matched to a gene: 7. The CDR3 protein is CASSKTSGIPYNEQFF. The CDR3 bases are TGTGCCAGCAGCAAGACTAGCGGTATTCCCTACAATGAGCAGTTCTTC.

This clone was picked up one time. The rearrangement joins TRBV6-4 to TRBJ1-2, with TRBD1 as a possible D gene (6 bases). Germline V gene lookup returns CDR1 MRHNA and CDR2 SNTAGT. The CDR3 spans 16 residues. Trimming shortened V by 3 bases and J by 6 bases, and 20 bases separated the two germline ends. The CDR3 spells CASSEGLWGGSDGYTF. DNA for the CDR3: TGTGCCAGCAGTGAAGGACTCTGGGGGGGCTCAGATGGCTACACCTTC.

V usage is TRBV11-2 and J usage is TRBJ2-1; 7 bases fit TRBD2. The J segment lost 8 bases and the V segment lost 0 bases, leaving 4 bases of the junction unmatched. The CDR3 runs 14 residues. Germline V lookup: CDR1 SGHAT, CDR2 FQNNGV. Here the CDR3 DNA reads TGTGCCAGCAGCTTAGACCGTGGGGGGGATGAGCAGTTCTTC. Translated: CASSLDRGGDEQFF.

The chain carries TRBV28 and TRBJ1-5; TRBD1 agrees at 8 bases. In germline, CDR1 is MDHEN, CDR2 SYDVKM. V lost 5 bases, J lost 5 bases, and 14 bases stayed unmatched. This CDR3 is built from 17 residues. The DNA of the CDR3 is TGTGCCAGCAGTCTAACTTCCGGACAGGGCCGGGATCAGCCCCAGCATTTT. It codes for CASSLTSGQGRDQPQHF.

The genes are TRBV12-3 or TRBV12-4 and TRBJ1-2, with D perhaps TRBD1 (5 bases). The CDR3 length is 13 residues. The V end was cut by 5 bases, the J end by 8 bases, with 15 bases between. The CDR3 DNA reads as TGTGCCAGCAGTGCCTTGGAGGAGGGGGGCTACACCTTC. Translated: CASSALEEGGYTF.

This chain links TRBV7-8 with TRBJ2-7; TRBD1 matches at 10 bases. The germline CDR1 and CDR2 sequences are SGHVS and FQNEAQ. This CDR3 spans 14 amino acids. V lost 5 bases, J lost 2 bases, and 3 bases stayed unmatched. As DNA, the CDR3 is TGTGCCAGCAGCCGACAGGGGGCGGCCTACGAGCAGTACTTC. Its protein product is CASSRQGAAYEQYF.

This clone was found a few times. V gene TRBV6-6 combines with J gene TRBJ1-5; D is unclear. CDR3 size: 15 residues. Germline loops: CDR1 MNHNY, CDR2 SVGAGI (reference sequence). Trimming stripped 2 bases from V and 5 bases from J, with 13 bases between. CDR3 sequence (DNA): TGTGCCAGCAGTTACGCCGAGACGAGGGATCAGCCCCAGCATTTT. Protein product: CASSYAETRDQPQHF.

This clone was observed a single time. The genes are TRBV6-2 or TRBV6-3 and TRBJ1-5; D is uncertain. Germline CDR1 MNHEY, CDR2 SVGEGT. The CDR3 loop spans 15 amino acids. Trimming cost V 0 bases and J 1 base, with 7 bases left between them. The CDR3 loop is CASSYSRLSNQPQHF. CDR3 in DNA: TGTGCCAGCAGTTACTCGAGGCTAAGCAATCAGCCCCAGCATTTT.

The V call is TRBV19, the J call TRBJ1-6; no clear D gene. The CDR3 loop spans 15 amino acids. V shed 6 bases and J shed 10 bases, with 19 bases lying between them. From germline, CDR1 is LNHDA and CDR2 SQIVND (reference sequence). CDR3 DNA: TGTGCCAGTAGAGACGGAGGCCTTCCAAGGTCACCCCTCCACTTT. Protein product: CASRDGGLPRSPLHF.

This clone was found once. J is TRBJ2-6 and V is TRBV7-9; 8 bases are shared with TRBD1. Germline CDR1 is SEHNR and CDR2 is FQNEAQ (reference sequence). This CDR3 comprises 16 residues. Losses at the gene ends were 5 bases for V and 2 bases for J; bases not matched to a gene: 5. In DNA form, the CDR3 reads TGTGCCAGCAGCGAAGACAGGGGAACTGGGGCCAACGTCCTGACTTTC. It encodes CASSEDRGTGANVLTF.

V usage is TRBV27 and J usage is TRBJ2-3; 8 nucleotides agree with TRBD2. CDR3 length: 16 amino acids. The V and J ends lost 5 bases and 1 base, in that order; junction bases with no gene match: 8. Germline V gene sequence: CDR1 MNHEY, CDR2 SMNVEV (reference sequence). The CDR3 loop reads CASSIHSGARTDTQYF. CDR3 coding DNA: TGTGCCAGCAGTATACATAGCGGGGCTCGCACAGATACGCAGTATTTT.

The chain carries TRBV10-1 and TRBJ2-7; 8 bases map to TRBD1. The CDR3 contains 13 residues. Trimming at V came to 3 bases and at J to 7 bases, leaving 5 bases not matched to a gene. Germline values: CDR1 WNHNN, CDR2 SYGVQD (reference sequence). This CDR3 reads CASSESGTGEQYV. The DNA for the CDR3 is TGCGCCAGCAGTGAATCCGGGACAGGAGAGCAGTACGTC.

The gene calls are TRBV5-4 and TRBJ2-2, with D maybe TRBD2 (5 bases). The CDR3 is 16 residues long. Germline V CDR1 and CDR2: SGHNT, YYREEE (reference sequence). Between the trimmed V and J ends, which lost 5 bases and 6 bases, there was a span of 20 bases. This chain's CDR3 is CASSPGRHLGAGELFF. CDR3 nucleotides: TGTGCCAGCAGTCCCGGCAGGCACCTGGGAGCCGGGGAGCTGTTTTTT.

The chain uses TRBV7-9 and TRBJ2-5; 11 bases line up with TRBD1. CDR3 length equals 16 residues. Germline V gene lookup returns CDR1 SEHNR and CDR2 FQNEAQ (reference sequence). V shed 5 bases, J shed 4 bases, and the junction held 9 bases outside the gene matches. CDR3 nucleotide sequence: TGTGCCAGCAGCCACGGGATGGACAGGGGGCCAGAGACCCAGTACTTC. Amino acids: CASSHGMDRGPETQYF.

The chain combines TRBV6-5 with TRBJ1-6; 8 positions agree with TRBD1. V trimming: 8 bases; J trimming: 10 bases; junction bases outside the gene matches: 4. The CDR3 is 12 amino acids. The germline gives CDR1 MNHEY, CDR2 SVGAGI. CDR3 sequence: CASGQGRSPLHF. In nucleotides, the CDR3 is TGTGCCAGCGGACAGGGAAGGTCACCCCTCCACTTT.

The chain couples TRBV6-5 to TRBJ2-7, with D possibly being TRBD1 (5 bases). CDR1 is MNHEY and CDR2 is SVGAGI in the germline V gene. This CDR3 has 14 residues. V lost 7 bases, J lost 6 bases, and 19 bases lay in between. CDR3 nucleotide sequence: TGTGCCAGCACCCTTAGCCCGGTCCAGGGCGAGCAGTACTTC. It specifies CASTLSPVQGEQYF.